What follows is one TCR beta chain and its context. Sequencing used immunoSEQ multiplex PCR; TCRdb keeps in-frame clones, though not all of them. The sample lists under 30,000 clones, roughly 94% occurring once. The sample comes from a study of blood T cell repertoires in COVID-19. Looking at the study overall: Whether acute or convalescent, the COVID-19 samples came from the United States, Italy and Spain. PBMCs, B-cell-depleted T cells, or T cells were the source of the cDNA or gDNA that made up the material.

V shed 2 bases and J shed 2 bases, with 11 bases lying between them. The CDR3 has 15 residues. Germline CDR1 SGHRS, CDR2 YFSETQ. Specimen: peripheral blood. The gene calls are TRBV5-1 and TRBJ2-1; D might be TRBD2 (6 bases). The sequence came from a woman in her fifties or sixties with active COVID-19. CDR3 sequence: CASSFLAVPYNEQFF. CDR3 sequence (DNA): TGCGCCAGCAGCTTTTTAGCGGTTCCCTACAATGAGCAGTTCTTC. The full variable domain, rest sourced from reference TRBV5-1 and TRBJ2-1, is KAGVTQTPRYLIKTRGQQVTLSCSPISGHRSVSWYQQTPGQGLQFLFEYFSETQRNKGNFPGRFSGRQFSNSRSEMNVSTLELGDSALYLCASSFLAVPYNEQFFGPGTRLTVL.